This TCR beta chain was retrieved from a study of CD8 T cells in ankylosing spondylitis. V lost 4 bases and J 1 base, leaving 9 bases between the germline ends. The CDR3 loop spans 14 amino acids. Each CDR3 protein gets one entry after TCRdb re-called the 5' RACE reads with MiXCR. Of about 250,000 distinct CDR3 sequences listed, roughly 32% are singletons. This TCR came from a male donor with ankylosing spondylitis or in good health (not recorded which). The chain links TRBV12-3 or TRBV12-4 to TRBJ2-3; possible D gene TRBD2, 6 bases. Input material: blood, either unsorted or a sorted T cell fraction (not recorded which). The DNA for the CDR3 is TGTGCCAGCAGTTCCGGACTACGCACAGATACGCAGTATTTT. Encoded protein: CASSSGLRTDTQYF.